This T cell receptor beta chain was found in a study of shared clonotypes between healthy human individuals. Study at large: The study used three CD4 naive, three CD4 memory, two CD8 naive and one CD8 memory plate per donor.

As to this clone: What it recognizes is unknown.

Whole-study results and caveats: Genetic and exposure-history diversity was limited by the small donor number. Despite large depth, rarefaction showed incomplete sorted-subset sequencing.

TCRdb keeps only in-frame clones here, not all; method: immunoSEQ multiplex PCR. The repertoire includes about 100,000 clones, about 71% of them detected once, and approximately 24% sits in the top ten. The J segment lost 6 bases and the V segment lost 2 bases, leaving 5 bases of the junction unmatched. Germline lookup yields CDR1 SGHRS and CDR2 YFSETQ. The CDR3 runs to 15 residues. Specimen: memory CD8+ T cells sorted from blood. Subset in this sample: CD45RO+ cells pooled with CCR7-negative TemRA cells. The chain carries TRBV5-1 and TRBJ1-5, with 10 bases fitting TRBD1. The TCR was taken from a woman under 40 in good health. The CDR3 coding sequence is TGCGCCAGCAGCTTAGGGACAGGGGATCCTCAGCCCCAGCATTTT. Protein sequence: CASSLGTGDPQPQHF.